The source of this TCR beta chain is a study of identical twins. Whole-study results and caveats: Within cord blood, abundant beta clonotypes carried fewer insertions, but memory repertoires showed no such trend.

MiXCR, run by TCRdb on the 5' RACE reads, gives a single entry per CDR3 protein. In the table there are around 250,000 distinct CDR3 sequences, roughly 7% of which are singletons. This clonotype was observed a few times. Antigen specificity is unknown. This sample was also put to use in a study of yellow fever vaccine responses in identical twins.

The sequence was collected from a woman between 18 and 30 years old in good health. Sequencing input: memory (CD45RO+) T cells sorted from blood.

CDR3 region: CASSPSYQETQYF. The CDR3 DNA follows: TGTGCCAGCAGCCCGAGCTACCAAGAGACCCAGTACTTC. V and J are TRBV3-1 and TRBJ2-5; no clear D. The CDR3 spans 13 residues. Germline V lookup: CDR1 LGHDT, CDR2 YNNKEL (reference sequence). Trimming removed 4 bases from V and 0 bases from J, with 6 bases in between.